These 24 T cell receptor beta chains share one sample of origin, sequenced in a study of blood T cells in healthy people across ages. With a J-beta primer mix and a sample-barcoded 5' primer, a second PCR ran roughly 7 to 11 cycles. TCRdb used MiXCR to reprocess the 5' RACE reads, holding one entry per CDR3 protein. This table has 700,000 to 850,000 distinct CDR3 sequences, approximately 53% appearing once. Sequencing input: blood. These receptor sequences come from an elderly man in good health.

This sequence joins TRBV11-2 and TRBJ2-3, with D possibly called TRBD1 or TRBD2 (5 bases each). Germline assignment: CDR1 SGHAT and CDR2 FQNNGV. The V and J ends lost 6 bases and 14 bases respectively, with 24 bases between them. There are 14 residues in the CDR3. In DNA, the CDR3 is TGTGCCAGCAGTAGTGGGGGAGACCACAGATACGCGTATTTT. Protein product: CASSSGGDHRYAYF.

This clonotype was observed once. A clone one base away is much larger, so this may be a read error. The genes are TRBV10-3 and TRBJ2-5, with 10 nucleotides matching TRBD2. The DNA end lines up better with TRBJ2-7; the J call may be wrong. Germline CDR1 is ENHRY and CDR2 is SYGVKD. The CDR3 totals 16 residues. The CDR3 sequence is CVISGPLAGVGYEQYF. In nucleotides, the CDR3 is TGTGTCATCAGTGGGCCCCTAGCGGGAGTCGGATACGAGCAGTACTTC.

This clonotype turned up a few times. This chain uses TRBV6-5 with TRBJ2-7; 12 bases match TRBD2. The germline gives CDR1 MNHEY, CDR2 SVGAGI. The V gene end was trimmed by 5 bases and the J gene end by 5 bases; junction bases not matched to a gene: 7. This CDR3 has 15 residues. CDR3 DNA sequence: TGTGCCAGCAGTCGATCGACTAGCGGGAGAAACGAGCAGTACTTC. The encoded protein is CASSRSTSGRNEQYF.

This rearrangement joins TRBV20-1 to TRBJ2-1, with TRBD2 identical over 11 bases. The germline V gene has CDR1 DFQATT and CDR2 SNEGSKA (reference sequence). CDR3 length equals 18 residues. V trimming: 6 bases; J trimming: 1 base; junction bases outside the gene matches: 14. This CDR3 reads CSALVGLAGGGSYNEQFF. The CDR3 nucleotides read TGCAGTGCCCTGGTAGGCCTAGCGGGAGGAGGTTCCTACAATGAGCAGTTCTTC.

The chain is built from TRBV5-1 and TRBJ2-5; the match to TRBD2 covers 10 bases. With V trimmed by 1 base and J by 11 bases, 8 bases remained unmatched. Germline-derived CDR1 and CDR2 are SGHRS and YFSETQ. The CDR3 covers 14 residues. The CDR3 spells CASSLTTGTSVQYF. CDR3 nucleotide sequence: TGCGCCAGCAGCTTGACAACCGGGACTAGCGTGCAGTACTTC. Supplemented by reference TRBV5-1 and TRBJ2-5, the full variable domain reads KAGVTQTPRYLIKTRGQQVTLSCSPISGHRSVSWYQQTPGQGLQFLFEYFSETQRNKGNFPGRFSGRQFSNSRSEMNVSTLELGDSALYLCASSLTTGTSVQYFGPGTRLLVL.

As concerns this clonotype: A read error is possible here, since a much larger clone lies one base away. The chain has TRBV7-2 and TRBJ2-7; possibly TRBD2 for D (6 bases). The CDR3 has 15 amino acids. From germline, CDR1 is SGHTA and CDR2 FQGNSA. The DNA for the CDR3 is TGTGCCAACAGCTTAGACGGCGGGGTGGGGTACGAGCAGTACTTC. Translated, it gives CANSLDGGVGYEQYF.

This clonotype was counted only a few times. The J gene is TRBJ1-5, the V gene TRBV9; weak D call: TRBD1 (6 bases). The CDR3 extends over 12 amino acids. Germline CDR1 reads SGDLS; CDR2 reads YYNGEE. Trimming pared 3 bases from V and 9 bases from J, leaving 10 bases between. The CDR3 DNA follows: TGTGCCAGCAGCGCGGAGGGGGGGCCCCAGCATTTT. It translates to CASSAEGGPQHF.

The CDR3 region has the DNA TGCAGTGCTATCCACAGGGGGCCCTCCTACGAGCAGTACTTC. Amino acids: CSAIHRGPSYEQYF. The chain employs TRBV20-1 and TRBJ2-7; 9 bases are a match to TRBD1. Germline CDR1 reads DFQATT; CDR2 reads SNEGSKA (reference sequence). CDR3 length: 14 amino acids. After removal of 4 bases from V and 0 bases from J, the junction contained 4 bases not matched to a gene.

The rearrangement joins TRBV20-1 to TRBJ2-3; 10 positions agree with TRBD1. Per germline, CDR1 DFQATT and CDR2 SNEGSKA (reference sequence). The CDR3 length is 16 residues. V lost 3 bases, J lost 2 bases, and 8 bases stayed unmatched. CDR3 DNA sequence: TGCAGTGCTAGCCCTTCCGGGACAGGGGCCACAGATACGCAGTATTTT. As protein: CSASPSGTGATDTQYF.

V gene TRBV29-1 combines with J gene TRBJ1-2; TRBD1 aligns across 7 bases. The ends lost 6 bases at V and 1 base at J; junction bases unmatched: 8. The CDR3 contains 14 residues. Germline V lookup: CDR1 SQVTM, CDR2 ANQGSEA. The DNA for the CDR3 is TGCAGCGTACTCGGGACAGAGAATAACTATGGCTACACCTTC. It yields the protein CSVLGTENNYGYTF.

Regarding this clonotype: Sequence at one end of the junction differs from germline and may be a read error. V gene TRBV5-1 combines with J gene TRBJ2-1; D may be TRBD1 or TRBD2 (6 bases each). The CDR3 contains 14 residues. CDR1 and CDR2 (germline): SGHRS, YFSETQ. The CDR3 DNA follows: TGCGCCAGCAGCGCGGGACAACGGGGGAATGAGCGGTTCTTC. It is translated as CASSAGQRGNERFF.

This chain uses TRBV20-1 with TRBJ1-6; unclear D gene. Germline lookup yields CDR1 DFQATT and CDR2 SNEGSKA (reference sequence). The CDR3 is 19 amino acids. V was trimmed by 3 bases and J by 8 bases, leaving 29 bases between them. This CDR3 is CSASPHSVTIGYQHSPLHF. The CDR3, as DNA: TGCAGTGCTAGTCCCCATTCGGTCACCATCGGCTACCAGCATTCACCCCTCCACTTT.

CDR3 nucleotide sequence: TGTGCCAGCAGCCCTTCAATGGGGGGCAGTGGGACCCAGTACTTC. This codes for CASSPSMGGSGTQYF. The V and J genes are TRBV11-2 and TRBJ2-7; tentatively, D is TRBD1 or TRBD2 (6 bases each). Matching the DNA end better, TRBJ2-5 makes the J call doubtful. The CDR3 length is 15 residues. Germline assignment: CDR1 SGHAT and CDR2 FQNNGV.

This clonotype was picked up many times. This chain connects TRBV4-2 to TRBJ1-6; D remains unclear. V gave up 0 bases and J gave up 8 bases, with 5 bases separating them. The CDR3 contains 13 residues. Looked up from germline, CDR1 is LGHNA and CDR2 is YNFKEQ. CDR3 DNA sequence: TGTGCCAGCAGCCAAGAGGTCGATTCACCCCTCCACTTT. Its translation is CASSQEVDSPLHF.

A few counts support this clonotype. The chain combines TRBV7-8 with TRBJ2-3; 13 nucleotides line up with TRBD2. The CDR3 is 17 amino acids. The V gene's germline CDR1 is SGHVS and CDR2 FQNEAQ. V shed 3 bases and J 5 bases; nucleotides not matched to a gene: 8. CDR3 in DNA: TGTGCCAGCAGCTTTCCGACTAGCGGGAGGTTTGGAGATACGCAGTATTTT. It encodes CASSFPTSGRFGDTQYF.

The CDR3 spells CASRKLQGPGPQHF. In DNA, the CDR3 is TGTGCCAGCAGGAAACTCCAGGGCCCGGGGCCCCAGCATTTT. The J gene is TRBJ1-5, the V gene TRBV6-2 or TRBV6-3, with a possible D match to TRBD1 (5 bases). The V and J ends lost 6 bases and 9 bases respectively, with 18 bases between them. The germline CDR1 and CDR2 sequences are MNHEY and SVGEGT. There are 14 residues in the CDR3.

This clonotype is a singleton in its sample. CDR3 protein: CASGRDRVNEQFF. The CDR3 DNA follows: TGTGCCAGCGGCAGGGACAGGGTCAATGAGCAGTTCTTC. The V call is TRBV12-3 or TRBV12-4, the J call TRBJ2-1, with 9 nucleotides matching TRBD1. Losses at the gene ends were 8 bases for V and 6 bases for J; bases not matched to a gene: 5. The CDR3 runs to 13 residues.

This CDR3 is CASSTWEGAVYEQYF. The CDR3 nucleotides read TGTGCCAGCAGCACATGGGAGGGCGCGGTATACGAGCAGTACTTC. The chain uses TRBV7-9 and TRBJ2-7; 7 bases map to TRBD2. The germline V gene has CDR1 SEHNR and CDR2 FQNEAQ (reference sequence). This CDR3 has 15 amino acids. After removal of 5 bases from V and 4 bases from J, the junction contained 11 bases not matched to a gene.

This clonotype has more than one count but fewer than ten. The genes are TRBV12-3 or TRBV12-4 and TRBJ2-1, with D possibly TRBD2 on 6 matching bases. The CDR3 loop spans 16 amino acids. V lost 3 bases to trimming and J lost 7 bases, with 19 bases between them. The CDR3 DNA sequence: TGTGCCAGCAGTTTCTCTTCGGGAGTGGGAGATAATGAGCAGTTCTTC. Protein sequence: CASSFSSGVGDNEQFF.

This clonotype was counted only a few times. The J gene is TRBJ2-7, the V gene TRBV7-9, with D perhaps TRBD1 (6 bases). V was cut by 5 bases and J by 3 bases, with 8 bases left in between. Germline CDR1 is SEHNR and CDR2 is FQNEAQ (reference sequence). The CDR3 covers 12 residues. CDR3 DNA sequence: TGTGCCAGCAGCCGACAGGTCTACGAGCAGTACTTC. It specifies CASSRQVYEQYF.

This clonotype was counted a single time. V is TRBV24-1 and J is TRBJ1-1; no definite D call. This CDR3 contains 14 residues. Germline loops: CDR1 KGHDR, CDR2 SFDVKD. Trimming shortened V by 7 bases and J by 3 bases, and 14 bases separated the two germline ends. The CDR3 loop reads CATRSSQMDTEAFF. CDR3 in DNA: TGTGCCACCAGATCGTCTCAGATGGACACTGAAGCTTTCTTT.

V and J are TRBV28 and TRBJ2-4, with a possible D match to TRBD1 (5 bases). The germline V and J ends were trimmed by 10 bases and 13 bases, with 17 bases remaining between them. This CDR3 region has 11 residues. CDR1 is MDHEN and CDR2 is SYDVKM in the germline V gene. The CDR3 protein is CAITQGTFQYF. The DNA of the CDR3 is TGTGCCATCACCCAGGGAACTTTCCAGTACTTC.

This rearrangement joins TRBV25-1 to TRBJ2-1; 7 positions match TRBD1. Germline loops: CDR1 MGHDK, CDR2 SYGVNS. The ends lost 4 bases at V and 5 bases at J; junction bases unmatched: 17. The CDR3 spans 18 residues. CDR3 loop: CASSAAKGASPRHNEQFF. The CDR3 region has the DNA TGTGCCAGCAGTGCAGCAAAGGGGGCTAGCCCACGCCACAATGAGCAGTTCTTC.

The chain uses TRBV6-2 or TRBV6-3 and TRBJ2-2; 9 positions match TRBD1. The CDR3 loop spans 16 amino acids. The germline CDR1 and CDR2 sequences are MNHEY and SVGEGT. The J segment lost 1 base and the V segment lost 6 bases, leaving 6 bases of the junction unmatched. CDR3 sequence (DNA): TGTGCCAGCAGGGGGGGACAGGGCCTGAACACCGGGGAGCTGTTTTTT. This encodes CASRGGQGLNTGELFF.